This T cell receptor beta chain was found in a study of neurological immune-mediated disorders. Whole-study results and caveats: TCR clonal expansion peaked in HTLV-1-associated myelopathy patients and was lowest in multiple sclerosis patients. TCR-beta repertoires seemed private in all groups, with no expanded CDR3 amino acid sequences shared.

Regarding time point: technical triplicate 1. It was from 2 million PBMCs stored at -80 C that the unsorted libraries were obtained. V was pared by 3 bases and J by 7 bases, with 13 bases between. This CDR3 contains 12 residues. Per germline, CDR1 DFQATT and CDR2 SNEGSKA (reference sequence). There are many counts of this clonotype. Its target is not known. With 10-nucleotide random UMIs, 5'RACE was used to make the cDNA. Using its own MiXCR run on the 5' RACE reads, TCRdb lists one record per CDR3 protein. The table shows about 36,000 distinct CDR3 sequences, with 11% occurring only once. What was sequenced was PBMCs. V usage is TRBV20-1 and J usage is TRBJ2-7, with D tentatively TRBD1 (6 bases). The sequence was collected from a man between 60 and 75 years old with HTLV-1-associated myelopathy (HAM/TSP). CDR3 region: CSASQQGNEQYF. In DNA, the CDR3 is TGCAGTGCTAGTCAACAGGGTAATGAGCAGTACTTC.